This entry describes one T cell receptor beta chain. This CDR3 is built from 12 residues. The V and J ends lost 1 base and 11 bases respectively, with 12 bases between them. Germline assignment: CDR1 MGHRA and CDR2 YSYEKL. This sample stems from a study of response to subunit inactivated influenza vaccine. TCRdb passed the RT-PCR reads through MiXCR, listing each CDR3 protein once. The sample comprises around 520,000 distinct CDR3 sequences, about 11% of which are singletons, and about 9.4% rests with the top ten. The clonotype originates from a man aged 50 to 60 who received an inactivated influenza vaccine. The sequenced sample was PBMCs from blood, obtained on the day of vaccination. This rearrangement joins TRBV4-1 to TRBJ2-7; D is undetermined. The CDR3 reads CASSQGVGWKYF. The CDR3 DNA reads TGCGCCAGCAGCCAAGGCGTCGGTTGGAAGTACTTC.